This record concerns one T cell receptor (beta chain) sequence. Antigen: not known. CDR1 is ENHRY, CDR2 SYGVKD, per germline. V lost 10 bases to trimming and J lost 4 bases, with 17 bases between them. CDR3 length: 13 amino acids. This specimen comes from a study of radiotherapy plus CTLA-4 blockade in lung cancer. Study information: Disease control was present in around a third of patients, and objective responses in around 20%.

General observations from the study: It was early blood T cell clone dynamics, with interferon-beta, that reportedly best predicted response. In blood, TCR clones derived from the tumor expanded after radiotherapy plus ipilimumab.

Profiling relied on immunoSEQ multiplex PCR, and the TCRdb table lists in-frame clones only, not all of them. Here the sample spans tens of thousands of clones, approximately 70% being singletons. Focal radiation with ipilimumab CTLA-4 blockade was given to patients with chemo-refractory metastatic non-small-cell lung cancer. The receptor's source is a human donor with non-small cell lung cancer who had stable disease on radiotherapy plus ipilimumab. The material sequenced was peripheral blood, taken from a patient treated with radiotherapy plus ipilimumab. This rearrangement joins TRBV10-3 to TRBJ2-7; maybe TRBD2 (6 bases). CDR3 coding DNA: TGTGCCAGCCGGGACTCCGATGGTTACGAGCAGTACTTC. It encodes CASRDSDGYEQYF.